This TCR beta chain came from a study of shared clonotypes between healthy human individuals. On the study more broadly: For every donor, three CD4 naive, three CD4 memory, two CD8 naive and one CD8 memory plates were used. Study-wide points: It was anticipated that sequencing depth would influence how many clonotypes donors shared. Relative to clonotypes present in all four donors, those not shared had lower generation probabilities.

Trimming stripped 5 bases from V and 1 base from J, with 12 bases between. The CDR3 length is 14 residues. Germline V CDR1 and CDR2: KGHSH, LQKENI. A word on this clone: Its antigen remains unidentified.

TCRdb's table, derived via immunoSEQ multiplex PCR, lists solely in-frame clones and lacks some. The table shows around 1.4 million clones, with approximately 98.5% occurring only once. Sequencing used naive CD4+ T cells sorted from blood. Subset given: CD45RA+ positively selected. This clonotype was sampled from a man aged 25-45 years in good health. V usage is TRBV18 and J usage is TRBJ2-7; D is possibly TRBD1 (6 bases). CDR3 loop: CASSIGDTSYEQYF. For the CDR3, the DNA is TGTGCCAGCTCAATCGGGGACACTTCCTACGAGCAGTACTTC.